A selection of T cell receptor beta chains follows, all from one sample in a study of T cells in narcolepsy. Sequencing used immunoSEQ multiplex PCR; TCRdb keeps in-frame clones, though not all of them. Here the sample spans 27,000 or so clones, approximately 86% being singletons. Sequencing was performed on CD45RA- memory CD4+ T cells from PBMCs. The receptors originated from a human donor with narcolepsy. Both conserved end residues are part of each CDR3. A D gene is named only where the DNA matches it firmly. Size is stated for part of the rows, as once, few or many counts, or as a class when the clone is expanded.

D: TRBD2
V: TRBV19
J: TRBJ2-7
size: .
DNA: TGTGCCAGAACGGGGGGGCCGAGCTCCTACGAGCAGTACTTC
CDR3: CARTGGPSSYEQYF

D: .
V: TRBV4-1
J: TRBJ2-1
size: .
DNA: TGCGCCAGCAGCCAAGGAACCTTTTACAATGAGCAGTTCTTC
CDR3: CASSQGTFYNEQFF

D: TRBD1
V: TRBV12-5
J: TRBJ2-1
size: .
DNA: TGTGCTAGTGGTTTGGGACAGGGTGGCGGTGAGCAGTTCTTC
CDR3: CASGLGQGGGEQFF

D: TRBD1
V: TRBV5-1
J: TRBJ2-1
size: .
DNA: TGCGCCAGCAGCTTGGGGTCCGGGACAGGGGGCCTGAATGAGCAGTTCTTC
CDR3: CASSLGSGTGGLNEQFF

D: .
V: TRBV4-2
J: TRBJ2-4
size: .
DNA: TGTGCCAGCAGCCAAGCCGGGGCGTCTCTAAACATTCAGTACTTC
CDR3: CASSQAGASLNIQYF

D: TRBD2
V: TRBV11-2
J: TRBJ2-1
size: once
DNA: TGTGCCAGCAGTATCCGCGGCGGGGGGGAAAACAATGAGCAGTTCTTC
CDR3: CASSIRGGGENNEQFF

D: TRBD1
V: TRBV19
J: TRBJ1-2
size: few
DNA: TGTGCCAGTAGTACAGGGGGATATGGCTACACCTTC
CDR3: CASSTGGYGYTF

D: TRBD2
V: TRBV6-1
J: TRBJ2-5
size: .
DNA: TGTGCCAGCCACGCAGGACTAGCGGGAGAGACCCAGTACTTC
CDR3: CASHAGLAGETQYF

D: TRBD2
V: TRBV28
J: TRBJ2-1
size: .
DNA: TGTGCCAGCAGTTCCTTAGGGAGCGGGGTTGGTGAGCAGTTCTTC
CDR3: CASSSLGSGVGEQFF

D: .
V: TRBV5-1
J: TRBJ1-2
size: .
DNA: TGCGCCAGCAGCTTGGAGGACAGTCTCTATGGCTACACCTTC
CDR3: CASSLEDSLYGYTF

D: .
V: TRBV18
J: TRBJ1-3
size: .
DNA: TGTGCCAGCTCACCGGGAGCTGGAAACACCATATATTTT
CDR3: CASSPGAGNTIYF

D: TRBD2
V: TRBV7-2
J: TRBJ2-5
size: .
DNA: TGTGCCAGCAGCTACTTAGCGGGGCCAGGGGAGACCCAGTACTTC
CDR3: CASSYLAGPGETQYF

D: .
V: TRBV4-1
J: TRBJ1-4
size: .
DNA: TGCGCCAGCAGCCAAGGTTTTGGCACGAAAAATGAAAAACTGTTTTTT
CDR3: CASSQGFGTKNEKLFF

D: .
V: TRBV9
J: TRBJ2-2
size: once
DNA: TGTGCCAGCAGCGTAGATCTCCCGGGCCTGAACACCGGGGAGCTGTTTTTT
CDR3: CASSVDLPGLNTGELFF

D: TRBD2
V: TRBV19
J: TRBJ2-1
size: .
DNA: TGTGCCAGTAGAAGGACTAGCGGGGGAGGTAATGAGCAGTTCTTC
CDR3: CASRRTSGGGNEQFF

D: TRBD1
V: TRBV6-5
J: TRBJ1-2
size: .
DNA: TGTGCCAGCAGTGGACAACGGACAGGTATAGATGGCTACACCTTC
CDR3: CASSGQRTGIDGYTF

D: .
V: TRBV13
J: TRBJ2-3
size: .
DNA: TGTGCCAGCAGCCGACGGAACACAGATACGCAGTATTTT
CDR3: CASSRRNTDTQYF